The clone carrying this T cell receptor beta chain was counted once. In assigning cohorts, the study relied on participant-reported clinical history. This specimen comes from a study of blood T cell repertoires in COVID-19. Study summary: Both acute and convalescent COVID-19 samples were obtained from the United States, Italy and Spain. Sources were T cells, B-cell-depleted T cells, or PBMCs; the material itself was cDNA or gDNA.

Germline values: CDR1 SGHRS, CDR2 YFSETQ. Trimming removed 8 bases from V and 3 bases from J, with 15 bases in between. The CDR3 loop spans 14 amino acids. In the study's own analysis: Scientists estimated how many nucleated cells there were by amplifying reference gene primers. Sequenced by immunoSEQ multiplex PCR; TCRdb stores in-frame clones only, minus some. The DNA gave D and trimming, while V, J and clone size come from that table. Of approximately 260,000 clones detected, 86% appear once; the ten largest clones hold 2.5% to 3.5%. The receptor's source is a woman in her 40s with acute COVID-19. The chain uses TRBV5-1 and TRBJ2-1, with D possibly TRBD2 on 6 matching bases. Source material: PBMCs or T cells enriched from blood (not recorded which). The CDR3 nucleotides read TGCGCCAGTAACCGGGACTCAAACTACAATGAGCAGTTCTTC. It is translated as CASNRDSNYNEQFF.